This entry features one T cell receptor beta chain sequence. The data were taken from a study of blood T cell repertoires in COVID-19. Study-level information: The analysed material was cDNA or gDNA that came from T cells, B-cell-depleted T cells, or PBMCs.

The CDR3 covers 12 residues. Method: immunoSEQ multiplex PCR; TCRdb's copy keeps in-frame clones and lacks some. The sample records 100,000 to 150,000 clones, around four fifths being singletons. The TCR sequence derives from an elderly man with active or convalescent COVID-19. The chain is built from TRBV12-1 and TRBJ2-7; TRBD2, the table's D call, was not compared with the DNA. TRBV12-1 is termed a pseudogene. Material: peripheral blood. The CDR3 region is CASSSPGPKEYF. The DNA for the CDR3 is TGTGCCAGCAGCTCGCCGGGTCCCAAAGAGTACTTC.